This T cell receptor (beta chain) is drawn from a study of blood T cell repertoires in COVID-19. Per the authors' pipeline: Amplified reference gene primers provided the basis for estimating nucleated cell counts. Using immunoSEQ multiplex PCR, the repertoire was profiled, and TCRdb retains in-frame clones only, with some absent. The D gene and trimming were derived from the DNA, and the V and J assignments and clone size from that table. Among 150,000 to 200,000 clones, about 85% were seen once, and the ten largest hold 6.2%. CDR1 and CDR2 from the germline V gene are SNHLY and FYNNEI. There are 15 residues in the CDR3. V lost 4 bases, J lost 2 bases, and 11 bases lay in between.

Sequenced input: PBMCs or T cells enriched from blood (not recorded which). The rearrangement links TRBV2 to TRBJ2-2; a possible D gene is TRBD2 (5 bases). This TCR came from a man aged 35-49 years who had recovered from COVID-19. The CDR3 loop is CASSGSSVNTGELFF. CDR3 bases: TGTGCCAGCAGTGGAAGTAGCGTAAACACCGGGGAGCTGTTTTTT.